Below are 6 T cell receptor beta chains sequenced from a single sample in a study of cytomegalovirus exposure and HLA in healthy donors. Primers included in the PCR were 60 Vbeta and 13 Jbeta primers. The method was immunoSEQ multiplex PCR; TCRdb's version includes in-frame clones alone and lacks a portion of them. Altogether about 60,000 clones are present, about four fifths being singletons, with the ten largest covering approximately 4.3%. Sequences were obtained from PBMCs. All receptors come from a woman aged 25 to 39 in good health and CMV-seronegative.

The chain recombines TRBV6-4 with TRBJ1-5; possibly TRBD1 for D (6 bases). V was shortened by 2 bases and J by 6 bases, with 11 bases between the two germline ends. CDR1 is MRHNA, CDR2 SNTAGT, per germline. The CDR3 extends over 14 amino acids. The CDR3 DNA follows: TGTGCCAGCAGTGACGAAACAGGGATTCAGCCCCAGCATTTT. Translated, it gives CASSDETGIQPQHF.

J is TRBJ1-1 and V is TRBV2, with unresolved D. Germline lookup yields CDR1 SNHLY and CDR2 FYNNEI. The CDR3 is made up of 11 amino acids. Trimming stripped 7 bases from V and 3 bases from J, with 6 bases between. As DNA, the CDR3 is TGTGCCAGCATAATATACACTGAAGCTTTCTTT. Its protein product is CASIIYTEAFF.

The CDR3 DNA sequence: TGTGCCAGCAGCTTAAGGCGGGAGGAATACGGGGAGCTGTTTTTT. It specifies CASSLRREEYGELFF. The chain links TRBV7-2 to TRBJ2-2, with 8 positions matching TRBD2. This CDR3 spans 15 amino acids. Germline CDR1 SGHTA, CDR2 FQGNSA. Trimming took 2 bases from V and 7 from J; bases not matched to a gene: 6.

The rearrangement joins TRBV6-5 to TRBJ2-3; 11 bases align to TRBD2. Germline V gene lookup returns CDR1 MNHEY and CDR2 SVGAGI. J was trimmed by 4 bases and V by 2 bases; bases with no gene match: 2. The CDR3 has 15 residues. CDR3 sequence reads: CASSYIAGGPDTQYF. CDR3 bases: TGTGCCAGCAGTTACATAGCGGGGGGGCCAGATACGCAGTATTTT.

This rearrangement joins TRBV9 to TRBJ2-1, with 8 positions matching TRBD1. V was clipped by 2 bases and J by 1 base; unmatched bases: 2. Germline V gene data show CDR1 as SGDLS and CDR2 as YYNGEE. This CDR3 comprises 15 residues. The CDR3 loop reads CASSVDRESYNEQFF. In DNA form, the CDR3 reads TGTGCCAGCAGCGTGGACAGGGAATCCTACAATGAGCAGTTCTTC.

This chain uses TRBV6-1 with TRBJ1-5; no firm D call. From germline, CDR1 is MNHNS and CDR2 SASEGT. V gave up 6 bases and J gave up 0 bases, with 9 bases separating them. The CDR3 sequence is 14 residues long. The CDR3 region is CASSLQYSNQPQHF. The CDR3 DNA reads TGTGCCAGCAGCCTCCAGTATAGCAATCAGCCCCAGCATTTT.